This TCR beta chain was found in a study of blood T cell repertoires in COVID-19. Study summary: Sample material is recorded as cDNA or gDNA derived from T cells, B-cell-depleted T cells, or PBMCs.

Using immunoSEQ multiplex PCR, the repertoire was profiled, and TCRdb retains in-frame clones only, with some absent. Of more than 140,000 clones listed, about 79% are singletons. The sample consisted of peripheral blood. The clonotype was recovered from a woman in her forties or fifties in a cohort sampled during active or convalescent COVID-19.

The CDR3 is CASSLTGGRGYTF. In DNA form, the CDR3 reads TGTGCCAGCAGCTTAACAGGTGGTCGTGGCTACACCTTC. This chain uses TRBV11-2 with TRBJ1-2; TRBD1 is a possible D gene (5 bases). The CDR3 sequence is 13 residues long. Germline CDR1 and CDR2: SGHAT and FQNNGV. V was clipped by 2 bases and J by 7 bases, with 11 bases between them. Based on the CDR3 plus reference TRBV11-2 and TRBJ1-2, the full variable domain is EAGVAQSPRYKIIEKRQSVAFWCNPISGHATLYWYQQILGQGPKLLIQFQNNGVVDDSQLPKDRFSAERLKGVDSTLKIQPAKLEDSAVYLCASSLTGGRGYTFGSGTRLTVV.